This section outlines one TCR beta chain sequence together with its context. The table came from immunoSEQ multiplex PCR; TCRdb's copy has only in-frame clones and leaves some out. In the table there are roughly 110,000 clones, 60% to 85% of which are singletons. These data originate in a study of PD-1 blockade in mismatch repair-deficient tumors. The V end lost 0 bases, the J end lost 8 bases, and 13 bases lay between the germline ends. The CDR3 is 14 amino acids. Germline CDR1 LNHNV, CDR2 YYDKDF (reference sequence). The sequences come from peripheral blood, collected 60 weeks after starting pembrolizumab. The chain joins TRBV15 to TRBJ1-2; D not certain. The sequence was obtained from an adult with mismatch repair-deficient cancer. The CDR3 sequence is CATSRDDRWEGYTF. The CDR3 DNA is TGTGCCACCAGCAGAGATGACCGTTGGGAGGGCTACACCTTC. The variable domain in full, completed from reference TRBV15 and TRBJ1-2, reads DAMVIQNPRYQVTQFGKPVTLSCSQTLNHNVMYWYQQKSSQAPKLLFHYYDKDFNNEADTPDNFQSRRPNTSFCFLDIRSPGLGDTAMYLCATSRDDRWEGYTFGSGTRLTVV.